Listed below are T cell receptor beta chains from one sample, sequenced in a study of CD4 T cells in relation to SARS-CoV-2 and coronaviruses. Here immunoSEQ multiplex PCR was the method, and the copy in TCRdb shows in-frame clones only, minus some. Of more than 20,000 clones listed, around four fifths are singletons. No antigens are known for them. The sample consisted of CD4+ T cells from PBMCs, cultured in vitro. The receptors derive from a human donor in good health. Each CDR3 is given without its conserved first and last residue. Each record gives: V gene, clone size, J gene, CDR3 protein. Only part of the rows carry a size: once, few, many, or a class if the clone is expanded.

TRBV18	.	TRBJ1-1	ASSREVNTEAF
TRBV24-1	.	TRBJ2-5	ATSTSGPGQETQY
TRBV6-2/TRBV6-3	.	TRBJ2-1	ASSHRGTGSPYNEQF
TRBV27	.	TRBJ2-7	ASSLGGGVVYEQY
TRBV3-1/TRBV3-2	.	TRBJ2-7	ASSQGTGTIYEQY
TRBV18	.	TRBJ1-4	ASSDGQGVGEKLF
TRBV4-1	once	TRBJ2-7	ASSPIRLRSLSSYEQY
TRBV12-3/TRBV12-4	.	TRBJ2-4	ASSRHGTSQY
TRBV28	few	TRBJ1-6	ASRSPGQGASPLH
TRBV5-6	few	TRBJ2-7	ASSILAGGPEQY
TRBV25-1	few	TRBJ2-1	ASSGTEEGGEQF
TRBV3-1/TRBV3-2	.	TRBJ2-6	ASSNSGANVLT
TRBV7-3	.	TRBJ2-1	ASSQLPSGSNEQF
TRBV10-3	.	TRBJ2-1	AISARDFNNEQF
TRBV28	.	TRBJ1-5	ASRPGQLNQPQH
TRBV15	.	TRBJ1-5	ATSSDGVSQPQH
TRBV2	.	TRBJ1-4	ASSEAMNEKLF
TRBV19	once	TRBJ1-1	ASTISAQLNTEAF
TRBV25-1	few	TRBJ2-2	ASSAVGGITGELF
TRBV5-1	.	TRBJ1-2	ASSLGTGDYGYT
TRBV20-1	.	TRBJ1-1	SASEATEAF
TRBV28	.	TRBJ1-1	ASSLLGARNTEAF
TRBV18	.	TRBJ2-7	ASSPLSGITAYEQY
TRBV28	.	TRBJ1-5	ASSEARSQPQH
TRBV11-2	.	TRBJ2-1	ASSPAGLAGVSEQF
TRBV12-1	.	TRBJ2-5	ASRSQSDSQETQY
TRBV5-1	.	TRBJ1-2	ASSLEPGEGYT
TRBV5-6	.	TRBJ2-4	ASSLRGQGVMGGNIQY
TRBV3-1/TRBV3-2	.	TRBJ2-5	ASSQFRDRLGETQY
TRBV5-1	.	TRBJ2-5	ASSPTAGARGETQY
TRBV6-5	once	TRBJ2-1	ASKIGLAGYNEQF
TRBV5-1	.	TRBJ1-5	ASSWDPGGQPQH
TRBV11-1	.	TRBJ1-3	ASTDSSGNTIY
TRBV19	.	TRBJ2-1	ASSRRTSGRNEQF
TRBV30	.	TRBJ2-7	ALNTAGSSYEQY
TRBV10-3	.	TRBJ2-2	AIKSLAGVSGGGGELF
TRBV2	.	TRBJ2-1	ASSGMRSYTYNEQF
TRBV3-1/TRBV3-2	.	TRBJ1-6	ASSQIGQGGYNSPLH
TRBV7-9	few	TRBJ1-1	ASSLVSGGSTEAF
TRBV19	.	TRBJ1-5	ASRRGLREASNQPQH
TRBV5-1	.	TRBJ1-2	ASSKRGEIPNYGYT
TRBV3-1/TRBV3-2	.	TRBJ2-1	ASSQDAGGDTVIDEQF